One and the same sample provided the 22 T cell receptor beta chains below, sequenced in a study of naive and memory T cell subsets. Two oligonucleotides, mixed equimolar, formed the beta constant-region primer covering TRBC1 and TRBC2. The ligated cDNA underwent four PCR rounds using SP2 and nested alpha and beta constant-region primers. TCRdb analysed the UMI-ligation and nested PCR reads with MiXCR anew, one entry per CDR3 protein. The sample contains roughly 97,000 distinct CDR3 sequences, approximately 14% of which appear only once. Antigens for these TCRs are unknown. Study-level results: Naive repertoires, especially CD8, held a few larger clonotypes, possibly memory cells re-expressing CD45RA.

Sequenced input: naive CD8+ T cells from blood. These receptor sequences come from a human donor in good health.

This clonotype was detected only a few times. The chain has TRBV13 and TRBJ1-1; D call uncertain. Germline V gene lookup returns CDR1 PRHDT and CDR2 FYEKMQ (reference sequence). The V end was cut by 0 bases, the J end by 5 bases, with 7 bases between. CDR3 size: 13 residues. CDR3 DNA sequence: TGTGCCAGCAGCTTAGGTCGCGGGACTGAAGCTTTCTTT. Protein: CASSLGRGTEAFF.

A few counts support this clonotype. This rearrangement joins TRBV5-1 to TRBJ2-2; D uncertain. The V gene's germline CDR1 is SGHRS and CDR2 YFSETQ. With 2 bases removed from V and 0 bases from J, the gap between germline ends came to 20 bases. This CDR3 has 19 amino acids. CDR3 nucleotides: TGCGCCAGCAGCTTTGAGTCTGGCGGACCTTTCGCGAACACCGGGGAGCTGTTTTTT. This codes for CASSFESGGPFANTGELFF.

This clonotype was counted ten times or more. The gene calls are TRBV14 and TRBJ2-7; 7 nucleotides line up with TRBD1. Germline V lookup: CDR1 SGHDN, CDR2 FVKESK. The CDR3 extends over 12 amino acids. V was pared by 3 bases and J by 7 bases, with 3 bases of the junction left unmatched. In DNA, the CDR3 is TGTGCCAGCAGCCAGACAGGGTTGGAGCAGTACTTC. Translating it yields CASSQTGLEQYF.

This clonotype was seen ten or more times. This sequence joins TRBV12-3 or TRBV12-4 and TRBJ2-3; D is unclear. The V end was cut by 3 bases, the J end by 1 base, with 8 bases between. The CDR3 is 14 amino acids. The CDR3 sequence is CASSFISGTDTQYF. The CDR3 DNA follows: TGTGCCAGCAGTTTCATATCTGGCACAGATACGCAGTATTTT.

This clonotype was detected ten times or more. The V call is TRBV11-3, the J call TRBJ2-1; D is uncertain. V gave up 3 bases and J gave up 8 bases, with 8 bases separating them. Germline V lookup: CDR1 SGHNT, CDR2 YENEEA. The CDR3 contains 12 residues. CDR3 in DNA: TGTGCCAGCAGCTTCAAGCTCGATGAGCAGTTCTTC. Translated: CASSFKLDEQFF.

This clonotype occurred a few times. The CDR3 coding sequence is TGCAGCGTTGAACTGATAAACAAGGGGACCCTGAACACTGAAGCTTTCTTT. It translates to CSVELINKGTLNTEAFF. V and J are TRBV29-1 and TRBJ1-1; weak D call: TRBD1 (5 bases). The CDR3 runs to 17 residues. Trimming cost V 2 bases and J 0 bases, with 19 bases left between them. Per germline, CDR1 SQVTM and CDR2 ANQGSEA.

This chain joins TRBV4-3 and TRBJ2-7; the D gene is possibly TRBD2 (6 bases). CDR3 length equals 15 residues. Trimming pared 2 bases from V and 0 bases from J, leaving 11 bases between. CDR1 LGHNA and CDR2 YSLEER come from the germline V gene. The CDR3, as DNA: TGCGCCAGCAGCCAATCGGCGGGGAACTCCTACGAGCAGTACTTC. As protein: CASSQSAGNSYEQYF.

The sample holds many counts of this clonotype. This chain uses TRBV21-1 with TRBJ2-7; the table gives TRBD1 as D, unverified against the DNA. TRBV21-1 is a documented pseudogene. The CDR3 length is 16 residues. For the CDR3, the DNA is TGTGCCAGCAGCACCGAAACCCTGGACAGCTTCCACGAGCAGTACTTC. Residues: CASSTETLDSFHEQYF.

This chain joins TRBV12-3 or TRBV12-4 and TRBJ2-1; no clear D gene. There are 11 residues in the CDR3. V gave up 8 bases and J gave up 6 bases, with 8 bases separating them. The chain's CDR3 is CASLVVNEQFF. The CDR3 nucleotides are TGTGCCAGCCTTGTTGTCAATGAGCAGTTCTTC.

The chain employs TRBV4-3 and TRBJ2-7; perhaps TRBD2 as D (7 bases). The CDR3 spans 15 residues. CDR1 and CDR2 (germline): LGHNA, YSLEER. The V and J ends lost 3 bases and 3 bases respectively, with 15 bases between them. CDR3 coding DNA: TGCGCCAGCAGCCAGGGGCGGGGGCCTCACTACGAGCAGTACTTC. Translation: CASSQGRGPHYEQYF.

This chain links TRBV28 with TRBJ2-7; D not certain. V was pared by 4 bases and J by 0 bases, with 19 bases between. The CDR3 contains 17 residues. Germline V gene lookup returns CDR1 MDHEN and CDR2 SYDVKM. CDR3 sequence: CASSSPWVGLHSYEQYF. CDR3 nucleotide sequence: TGTGCCAGCAGTTCACCTTGGGTAGGGCTCCACTCCTACGAGCAGTACTTC.

This clonotype was seen ten or more times. This chain links TRBV12-3 or TRBV12-4 with TRBJ2-2, with a tentative D call TRBD1 (5 bases). V was cut by 6 bases and J by 6 bases, with 20 bases left in between. CDR3 length equals 16 residues. CDR3 nucleotide sequence: TGTGCCAGCAGCCCCCAGGAAATGCAGGGATCCGGGGAGCTGTTTTTT. Its translation is CASSPQEMQGSGELFF.

This clonotype occurred a few times. The J gene is TRBJ2-3, the V gene TRBV12-3 or TRBV12-4; D is undetermined. CDR3 length: 12 residues. V was shortened by 6 bases and J by 5 bases, with 9 bases between the two germline ends. CDR3 bases: TGTGCCAGCAGCCCCTCCGTAGATACGCAGTATTTT. Its protein is CASSPSVDTQYF.

V and J are TRBV20-1 and TRBJ2-7, with D perhaps matching TRBD2 (5 bases). CDR3 length: 12 residues. CDR1 and CDR2 from the germline V gene are DFQATT and SNEGSKA (reference sequence). The V gene lost 3 bases and the J gene lost 4 bases, with 10 bases spanning the gap. The CDR3 spells CSASVREYEQYF. The CDR3 DNA sequence: TGCAGTGCTAGTGTCCGGGAATACGAGCAGTACTTC.

This clonotype was counted many times. This chain joins TRBV24-1 and TRBJ2-1, with D possibly matching TRBD1 (6 bases). The length of the CDR3 is 11 residues. The germline V gene encodes CDR1 KGHDR and CDR2 SFDVKD. Trimming cost V 9 bases and J 9 bases, with 11 bases left between them. The CDR3 DNA reads as TGTGCCACCCGACAAGGGGGTGAGCAGTTCTTC. Encoded protein: CATRQGGEQFF.

The chain uses TRBV14 and TRBJ1-1; possible D gene TRBD1, 5 bases. The CDR3 covers 13 residues. The V gene lost 1 base and the J gene lost 5 bases, with 8 bases spanning the gap. CDR1 and CDR2 (germline): SGHDN, FVKESK. The CDR3 spells CASSQGWGTEAFF. CDR3 DNA: TGTGCCAGCAGCCAAGGTTGGGGGACTGAAGCTTTCTTT.

In this sample, this clonotype turned up a few times. The rearrangement joins TRBV4-3 to TRBJ2-2, with 10 bases matching TRBD1. The trim removed 0 bases at V and 7 bases at J, leaving 5 bases unmatched. CDR1 is LGHNA and CDR2 is YSLEER in the germline V gene. There are 16 residues in the CDR3. This CDR3 is CASSQDSGTGVGELFF. The CDR3 DNA reads as TGCGCCAGCAGCCAAGACTCCGGGACAGGGGTCGGGGAGCTGTTTTTT.

This clonotype came up once. The chain uses TRBV2 and TRBJ2-5; TRBD2 might be the D (6 bases). CDR1 is SNHLY and CDR2 is FYNNEI in the germline V gene. V lost 4 bases and J 5 bases, leaving 11 bases between the germline ends. CDR3 size: 13 residues. The CDR3, as DNA: TGTGCCAGCAGTGGGGGACTCGGGGAGACCCAGTACTTC. Translating gives CASSGGLGETQYF.

Of note for this clonotype: One junction end disagrees with the germline gene, perhaps due to a read error. This sequence joins TRBV20-1 and TRBJ2-7, with D maybe TRBD2 (6 bases). Germline values: CDR1 DFQATT, CDR2 SNEGSKA (reference sequence). This CDR3 is 15 amino acids long. The CDR3 loop is CSARDSVGGSHEQYF. Here the CDR3 DNA reads TGCAGTGCCAGAGATTCCGTGGGGGGATCCCACGAGCAGTACTTC.

V usage is TRBV7-9 and J usage is TRBJ2-1; no clear D. Germline V CDR1 and CDR2: SEHNR, FQNEAQ (reference sequence). Trimming stripped 1 base from V and 8 bases from J, with 21 bases between. The CDR3 has 17 residues. The CDR3 DNA is TGTGCCAGCAGCTTAGTCGGTCCGCAAATCGTCGTCTATGAGCAGTTCTTC. The encoded protein is CASSLVGPQIVVYEQFF.

The chain carries TRBV12-3 or TRBV12-4 and TRBJ1-6; 7 bases are shared with TRBD1. V was pared by 6 bases and J by 6 bases, with 5 bases of the junction left unmatched. The CDR3 sequence is 14 residues long. CDR3 coding DNA: TGTGCCAGCAGCTGGGGACAGCCTAATTCACCCCTCCACTTT. It specifies CASSWGQPNSPLHF.

The genes are TRBV29-1 and TRBJ1-1; D perhaps matches TRBD1 (5 bases). CDR3 size: 14 residues. Germline V gene lookup returns CDR1 SQVTM and CDR2 ANQGSEA. Trimming shortened V by 2 bases and J by 2 bases, and 12 bases separated the two germline ends. In DNA form, the CDR3 reads TGCAGCGTTGAACAGGACGGGACCAACACTGAAGCTTTCTTT. Amino acid sequence: CSVEQDGTNTEAFF.